This TCR beta chain was sequenced during a study of T cells in localized non-small cell lung cancer (TCRdb year 2020). Concerning the study at large: Comparing tumors with uninvolved tumor-adjacent lungs, the study looked at the T cell repertoires of 200 to 250 patients with early-stage NSCLC. The cohort was made up of roughly 250 treatment-naive NSCLC patients whose localized lung tumors had been resected. A mean age of around 66 years was recorded for the NSCLC patients, of whom 120 to 150 were male and some 99 were female. Here is what the overall study found, with its caveats: Uninvolved tumor-adjacent lung showed the highest T cell clonality, higher than tumor, which suggests more focused antigenic responses in the uninvolved tumor-adjacent lung. Because the study design was exploratory, TCR variables were selected using unadjusted p-values without false-discovery rate correction. Longer overall survival was associated with higher blood T cell density, whereas shorter survival was associated with higher adjacent-lung clonality. Of the top 100 tumor clones, a median of 57 were detected in paired uninvolved adjacent lung; roughly 29 were also among that lung's top 100. Because multi-region sequencing of the tumors was not done, intratumor heterogeneity could not be ruled out.

At diagnosis, tumor, uninvolved tumor-adjacent lung and peripheral blood were collected and then preserved as a mix of FFPE and fresh-frozen material. For TCR repertoire profiling, the blood samples were analyzed as peripheral blood mononuclear cells. Concerning this clone: What this receptor recognizes is not known. Per-base quality was not reported, and no clone a single base away is much larger than it.

The germline V gene encodes CDR1 SGHVS and CDR2 FQNEAQ. V is clipped by 3 bases and J by 1 base, and the sequence between their germline boundaries is 15 bases long. Counted from cysteine to phenylalanine, this CDR3 has 16 amino acids. This entry keeps only the CDR3 DNA: 48 bases, framed from base 1. The immunoSEQ Assay was used to sequence TCR beta CDR3 regions from DNA. The original methods were these. To compute T cell density, TCR beta template counts were normalized to usable DNA, which was estimated by amplifying housekeeping genes. Richness was estimated with the preseqR package, extrapolating to 400,000 templates for PBMC samples and 120,000 templates for tissue samples. Clonality was taken to be one minus Pielou's evenness. Differential abundance testing on productive amino-acid clonotypes, with a minimum total count of 5 and an alpha of 0.1, was used to identify tissue-enriched TCRs. The Jaccard Index and the Morisita Overlap Index were used to measure how much the repertoires overlapped between compartments. GLIPH clustered TCR beta CDR3s with public tetramer-defined viral CDR3s; viral motifs required at least three viral sequences plus V-gene enrichment. TCRdb took over this immuneACCESS table, retaining in-frame rearrangements with V and J assigned. Such tables are incomplete; in checked studies, under half of the missing clones stem from an unresolved V gene, and the remainder is unexplained. V and J calls and clone size are those listed in that table; D and trimming were worked out from the DNA. The sample table shows roughly 67,000 clones, and around four fifths are seen once. The ten top clones hold approximately 15% of the sample.

Specimen: peripheral blood, collected before any cancer treatment. The chain is assembled from TRBV7-8 and TRBJ1-1, with TRBD1 as a weak D call on 5 bases. The sequence was obtained from an older female donor with stage I lung adenocarcinoma. This receptor has the CDR3 CASSLEGAGKNTEAFF. In nucleotides, the sequence is TGTGCCAGCAGCTTGGAAGGGGCAGGGAAGAACACTGAAGCTTTCTTT.